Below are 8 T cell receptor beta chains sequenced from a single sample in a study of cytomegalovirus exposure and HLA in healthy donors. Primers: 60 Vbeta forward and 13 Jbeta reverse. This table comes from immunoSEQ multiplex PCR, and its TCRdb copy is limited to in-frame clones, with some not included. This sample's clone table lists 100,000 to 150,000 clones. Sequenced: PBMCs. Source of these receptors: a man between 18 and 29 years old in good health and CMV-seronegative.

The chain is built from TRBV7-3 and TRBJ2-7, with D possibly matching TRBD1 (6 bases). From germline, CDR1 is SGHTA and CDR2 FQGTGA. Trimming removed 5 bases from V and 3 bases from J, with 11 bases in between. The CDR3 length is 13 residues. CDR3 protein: CASSEGGHYEQYF. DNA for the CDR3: TGTGCCAGCAGCGAAGGGGGACACTACGAGCAGTACTTC.

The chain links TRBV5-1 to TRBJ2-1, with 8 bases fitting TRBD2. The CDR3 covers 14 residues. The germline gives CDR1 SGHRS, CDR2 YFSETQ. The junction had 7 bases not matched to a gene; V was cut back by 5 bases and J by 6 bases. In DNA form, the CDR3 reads TGCGCCAGCAGTGGGACTAGAGGGGTCAATGAGCAGTTCTTC. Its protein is CASSGTRGVNEQFF.

The CDR3 loop is CASSRQNNQPQHF. The CDR3 region has the DNA TGTGCCAGCAGCCGGCAGAACAATCAGCCCCAGCATTTT. This rearrangement joins TRBV4-2 to TRBJ1-5; D not certain. The germline V and J ends were trimmed by 4 bases and 3 bases, with 7 bases remaining between them. This CDR3 spans 13 amino acids. Germline values: CDR1 LGHNA, CDR2 YNFKEQ.

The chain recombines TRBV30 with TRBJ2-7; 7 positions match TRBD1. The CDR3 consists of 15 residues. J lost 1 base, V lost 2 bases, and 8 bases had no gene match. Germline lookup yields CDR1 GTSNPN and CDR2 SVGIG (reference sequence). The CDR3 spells CAWSLVTGLSYEQYF. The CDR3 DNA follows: TGTGCCTGGAGTCTCGTGACAGGGTTATCCTACGAGCAGTACTTC.

The CDR3 spells CASSGQGRGNQPQHF. The CDR3 region has the DNA TGTGCCAGCAGTGGACAGGGTAGGGGCAATCAGCCCCAGCATTTT. The V and J genes are TRBV6-5 and TRBJ1-5, with 8 bases aligning to TRBD1. This CDR3 has 15 amino acids. V trimming: 5 bases; J trimming: 2 bases; junction bases outside the gene matches: 5. Germline V lookup: CDR1 MNHEY, CDR2 SVGAGI.

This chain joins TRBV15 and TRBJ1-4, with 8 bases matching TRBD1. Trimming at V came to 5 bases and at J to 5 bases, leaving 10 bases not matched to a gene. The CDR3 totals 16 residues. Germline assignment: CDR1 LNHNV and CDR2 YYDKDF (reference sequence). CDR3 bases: TGTGCCACCAGCCCTCGCGACAGGGGAGGAAATGAAAAACTGTTTTTT. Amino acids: CATSPRDRGGNEKLFF. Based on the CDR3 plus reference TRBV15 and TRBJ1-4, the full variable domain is DAMVIQNPRYQVTQFGKPVTLSCSQTLNHNVMYWYQQKSSQAPKLLFHYYDKDFNNEADTPDNFQSRRPNTSFCFLDIRSPGLGDTAMYLCATSPRDRGGNEKLFFGSGTQLSVL.

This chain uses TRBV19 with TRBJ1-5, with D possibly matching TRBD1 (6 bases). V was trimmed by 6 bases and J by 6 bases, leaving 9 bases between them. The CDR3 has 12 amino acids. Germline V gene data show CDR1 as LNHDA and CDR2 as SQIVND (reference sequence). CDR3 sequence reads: CASRDRGQPQHF. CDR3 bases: TGTGCCAGTAGGGACAGAGGTCAGCCCCAGCATTTT.

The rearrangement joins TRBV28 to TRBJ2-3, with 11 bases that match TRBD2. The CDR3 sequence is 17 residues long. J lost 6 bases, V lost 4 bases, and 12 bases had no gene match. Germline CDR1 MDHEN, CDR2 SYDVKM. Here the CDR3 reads CASSSPTSGDSSDTQYF. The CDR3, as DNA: TGTGCCAGCAGTTCCCCGACTAGCGGGGATTCATCGGATACGCAGTATTTT.